This passage covers 30 T cell receptor beta chains from one sample sequenced in a study of T cells after posttransplantation cyclophosphamide. Busulfan-fludarabine conditioning, marrow transplant, and cyclophosphamide on days +3 and +4 were administered. Sequencing was performed with immunoSEQ multiplex PCR; in TCRdb, only in-frame clones are kept and a portion is missing. The sample lists about 36,000 clones, over 75% occurring once. The input for sequencing was CD4+ T cells sorted from blood, taken 1903 days after a stem cell transplant with posttransplant cyclophosphamide. The receptors come from a female patient between 35 and 55 years old who received an allogeneic stem cell transplant from a related donor, was CMV-positive, and had no GVHD. A share of the T cells may be of graft donor origin.

This clone has just a few counts. V gene TRBV6-4 combines with J gene TRBJ2-7; possibly TRBD2 for D (5 bases). The germline V and J ends were trimmed by 8 bases and 0 bases, with 11 bases remaining between them. The CDR3 is 13 amino acids. Germline CDR1 is MRHNA and CDR2 is SNTAGT. This CDR3 is CASPGYPSYEQYF. In DNA, the CDR3 is TGTGCCAGCCCGGGGTATCCCTCCTACGAGCAGTACTTC.

The chain couples TRBV7-8 to TRBJ2-1, with D possibly TRBD1 on 5 matching bases. Per germline, CDR1 SGHVS and CDR2 FQNEAQ. This CDR3 comprises 12 residues. V shed 0 bases and J shed 15 bases, with 12 bases lying between them. The CDR3, as DNA: TGTGCCAGCAGCTTAGCGCAGGGTAGCCCGTTCTTC. Translation gives CASSLAQGSPFF.

The rearrangement joins TRBV4-3 to TRBJ1-2, with TRBD1 matching over 8 bases. J gave up 8 bases and V 1 base, and 9 bases lay outside the gene matches. CDR1 LGHNA and CDR2 YSLEER come from the germline V gene. The CDR3 has 15 amino acids. CDR3 sequence reads: CASSQGTSRGQGYTF. The CDR3 DNA sequence: TGCGCCAGCAGCCAAGGTACTTCCAGGGGGCAAGGCTACACCTTC.

The chain links TRBV5-1 to TRBJ2-7, with 10 bases that match TRBD2. The V gene end was trimmed by 0 bases and the J gene end by 3 bases; junction bases not matched to a gene: 6. This CDR3 has 16 amino acids. Germline CDR1 reads SGHRS; CDR2 reads YFSETQ. DNA of the CDR3: TGCGCCAGCAGCTTGGATAGCGGGGGGACGAGCTACGAGCAGTACTTC. It specifies CASSLDSGGTSYEQYF. Variable domain in full (rest from reference TRBV5-1 and TRBJ2-7): KAGVTQTPRYLIKTRGQQVTLSCSPISGHRSVSWYQQTPGQGLQFLFEYFSETQRNKGNFPGRFSGRQFSNSRSEMNVSTLELGDSALYLCASSLDSGGTSYEQYFGPGTRLTVT.

The chain couples TRBV6-5 to TRBJ1-5; D gene unclear. Deletions cut 6 bases from V and 6 bases from J, with 18 bases between. Germline V CDR1 and CDR2: MNHEY, SVGAGI. The CDR3 sequence is 15 residues long. The CDR3 spells CASSPAGIGGQPQHF. DNA for the CDR3: TGTGCCAGCAGCCCCGCAGGAATAGGAGGTCAGCCCCAGCATTTT.

The chain is built from TRBV28 and TRBJ1-2; the D gene is possibly TRBD1 (6 bases). Germline values: CDR1 MDHEN, CDR2 SYDVKM. V gave up 7 bases and J gave up 4 bases, with 10 bases separating them. CDR3 length: 12 residues. In nucleotides, the CDR3 is TGTGCCAGCACAGGACAGATCTATGGCTACACCTTC. It specifies CASTGQIYGYTF.

The chain combines TRBV29-1 with TRBJ1-5; 8 bases line up with TRBD1. There are 13 residues in the CDR3. CDR1 SQVTM and CDR2 ANQGSEA come from the germline V gene. Unmatched junction bases numbered 5, after V lost 7 bases and J lost 3 bases. For the CDR3, the DNA is TGCAGCGCTGGACAGGGCCACAATCAGCCCCAGCATTTT. The encoded protein is CSAGQGHNQPQHF.

The genes are TRBV15 and TRBJ1-4; 11 bases are a match to TRBD1. The V segment lost 3 bases and the J segment 10 bases; nucleotides outside the gene matches: 10. CDR1 is LNHNV and CDR2 is YYDKDF in the germline V gene (reference sequence). This CDR3 is built from 16 residues. CDR3 coding DNA: TGTGCCACCAGCAGGGACAGGGGGCCCGGGGGAGGAAAACTGTTTTTT. It is translated as CATSRDRGPGGGKLFF. The full variable domain, with the rest looked up from reference TRBV15 and TRBJ1-4, is DAMVIQNPRYQVTQFGKPVTLSCSQTLNHNVMYWYQQKSSQAPKLLFHYYDKDFNNEADTPDNFQSRRPNTSFCFLDIRSPGLGDTAMYLCATSRDRGPGGGKLFFGSGTQLSVL.

The chain couples TRBV7-3 to TRBJ2-1, with 15 positions matching TRBD2. Germline V lookup: CDR1 SGHTA, CDR2 FQGTGA. This CDR3 is 19 amino acids long. The J segment lost 2 bases and the V segment lost 0 bases, leaving 5 bases of the junction unmatched. The CDR3 sequence is CASSLTAGLAGGTYNEQFF. The CDR3 DNA sequence: TGTGCCAGCAGCTTAACGGCGGGACTAGCGGGGGGTACCTACAATGAGCAGTTCTTC.

V and J are TRBV5-4 and TRBJ2-2, with D maybe TRBD1 (5 bases). Deletions cut 0 bases from V and 0 bases from J, with 9 bases between. Germline assignment: CDR1 SGHNT and CDR2 YYREEE (reference sequence). This CDR3 is built from 16 residues. The CDR3 DNA reads TGTGCCAGCAGCTTGGGACAGAGACCGAACACCGGGGAGCTGTTTTTT. Its translation is CASSLGQRPNTGELFF.

The chain joins TRBV21-1 to TRBJ2-7; the D call in the table, TRBD1, was not verified against the DNA. TRBV21-1 is marked as a pseudogene. The CDR3 has 14 amino acids. CDR3 nucleotide sequence: TGTGCCAGCAGCAACGGCAGGGTTGGCTCCGAGCAGTACTTC. This translates into CASSNGRVGSEQYF.

The chain combines TRBV5-1 with TRBJ1-1; 8 bases agree with TRBD1. This CDR3 spans 14 amino acids. V was clipped by 0 bases and J by 4 bases; unmatched bases: 2. Germline CDR1 SGHRS, CDR2 YFSETQ. CDR3 sequence reads: CASSLEQGATEAFF. The CDR3 DNA is TGCGCCAGCAGCTTGGAGCAGGGGGCCACTGAAGCTTTCTTT. Full variable domain (missing parts from reference TRBV5-1 and TRBJ1-1): KAGVTQTPRYLIKTRGQQVTLSCSPISGHRSVSWYQQTPGQGLQFLFEYFSETQRNKGNFPGRFSGRQFSNSRSEMNVSTLELGDSALYLCASSLEQGATEAFFGQGTRLTVV.

The V and J genes are TRBV5-4 and TRBJ2-5; the D gene is possibly TRBD2 (6 bases). Judging by the DNA end, TRBJ2-7 fits better; the J call may be wrong. Germline V gives CDR1 SGHNT, CDR2 YYREEE (reference sequence). This CDR3 has 14 residues. The CDR3 reads CASSLDRGSYEQYF. The CDR3 nucleotides read TGTGCCAGCAGCTTGGACCGGGGGTCCTACGAGCAGTACTTC.

The table lists this clone with a count of one. V is TRBV6-6 and J is TRBJ2-7; TRBD2 is a possible D gene (6 bases). Germline CDR1 reads MNHNY; CDR2 reads SVGAGI (reference sequence). The CDR3 extends over 13 amino acids. The V and J ends lost 8 bases and 6 bases respectively, with 17 bases between them. For the CDR3, the DNA is TGTGCCAGCTGGGAGGCTGGGCGGCTCGAGCAGTACTTC. The encoded protein is CASWEAGRLEQYF.

The V gene is TRBV2, the J gene TRBJ1-1; 7 bases map to TRBD1. CDR1 SNHLY and CDR2 FYNNEI come from the germline V gene. Trimming removed 6 bases from V and 3 bases from J; junction bases left unmatched: 7. This CDR3 has 14 amino acids. The CDR3 region has the DNA TGTGCCAGCAGAATGACAGGGCGGGACACTGAAGCTTTCTTT. This encodes CASRMTGRDTEAFF.

This clone has a handful of counts. The chain carries TRBV7-9 and TRBJ2-1; 8 bases map to TRBD1. The junction had 3 bases not matched to a gene; V was cut back by 5 bases and J by 0 bases. The CDR3 contains 15 residues. Germline V gene data show CDR1 as SEHNR and CDR2 as FQNEAQ (reference sequence). The CDR3 loop reads CASSPGQGSYNEQFF. CDR3 coding DNA: TGTGCCAGCAGCCCAGGACAGGGCTCCTACAATGAGCAGTTCTTC.

The chain links TRBV9 to TRBJ2-2; 10 bases fit TRBD2. V lost 6 bases and J lost 0; bases outside the gene matches: 8. CDR1 is SGDLS and CDR2 is YYNGEE in the germline V gene. The CDR3 contains 17 residues. The CDR3 DNA is TGTGCCAGCAACATGGGAGGGACTAGCGCGAACACCGGGGAGCTGTTTTTT. Its translation: CASNMGGTSANTGELFF.

The V call is TRBV14, the J call TRBJ2-3; possible D gene TRBD2, 5 bases. V was trimmed by 3 bases and J by 2 bases, leaving 9 bases between them. Germline-derived CDR1 and CDR2 are SGHDN and FVKESK. The CDR3 has 14 amino acids. CDR3 sequence reads: CASSHRDYTDTQYF. The CDR3 bases are TGTGCCAGCAGCCACCGAGACTACACAGATACGCAGTATTTT.

This chain uses TRBV6-6 with TRBJ2-7; 7 nucleotides line up with TRBD2. Losses at the gene ends were 7 bases for V and 3 bases for J; bases not matched to a gene: 12. CDR3 size: 15 residues. Germline V CDR1 and CDR2: MNHNY, SVGAGI (reference sequence). This chain's CDR3 is CASNPGGNLYYEQYF. The CDR3 nucleotides read TGTGCCAGCAACCCCGGGGGGAACTTATACTACGAGCAGTACTTC.

The chain carries TRBV20-1 and TRBJ1-2, with TRBD1 matching 11 bases. The J segment lost 8 bases and the V segment lost 6 bases, leaving 2 bases of the junction unmatched. This CDR3 contains 11 residues. Germline CDR1 DFQATT, CDR2 SNEGSKA (reference sequence). The DNA of the CDR3 is TGCAGTGCGGACAGGGGGCAAGGCTACACCTTC. Translation: CSADRGQGYTF.

The CDR3 reads CASSPDGGAHREQYF. The CDR3 region has the DNA TGTGCCAGCAGCCCCGACGGGGGGGCCCACAGGGAGCAGTACTTC. This chain connects TRBV7-3 to TRBJ2-7; 8 bases fit TRBD2. The V gene end was trimmed by 5 bases and the J gene end by 7 bases; junction bases not matched to a gene: 13. The length of the CDR3 is 15 residues. CDR1 and CDR2 from the germline V gene are SGHTA and FQGTGA.

This chain connects TRBV7-9 to TRBJ1-1; tentatively, D is TRBD1 (6 bases). Per germline, CDR1 SEHNR and CDR2 FQNEAQ (reference sequence). V lost 6 bases to trimming and J lost 5 bases, with 10 bases between them. The CDR3 consists of 12 residues. The CDR3 protein is CASSPTGTEAFF. DNA of the CDR3: TGTGCCAGCAGTCCTACAGGGACTGAAGCTTTCTTT.

The sample holds one count of this clone. This rearrangement joins TRBV5-1 to TRBJ2-7; 11 positions agree with TRBD2. The CDR3 contains 15 residues. CDR1 SGHRS and CDR2 YFSETQ come from the germline V gene. V shed 5 bases, J shed 2 bases, and the junction held 6 bases outside the gene matches. The CDR3 protein is CASRDSGGAAYEQYF. DNA of the CDR3: TGCGCCAGCAGAGATAGCGGGGGGGCGGCCTACGAGCAGTACTTC. The full variable domain, in which reference TRBV5-1 and TRBJ2-7 provide the parts outside the CDR3, is KAGVTQTPRYLIKTRGQQVTLSCSPISGHRSVSWYQQTPGQGLQFLFEYFSETQRNKGNFPGRFSGRQFSNSRSEMNVSTLELGDSALYLCASRDSGGAAYEQYFGPGTRLTVT.

The rearrangement joins TRBV6-1 to TRBJ1-1, with D possibly TRBD1 on 5 matching bases. Germline-derived CDR1 and CDR2 are MNHNS and SASEGT. CDR3 length equals 13 residues. The V end lost 7 bases, the J end lost 4 bases, and 13 bases lay between the germline ends. The CDR3 region is CASKLGGSTEAFF. CDR3 bases: TGTGCCAGCAAGCTGGGGGGGAGCACTGAAGCTTTCTTT.

The chain links TRBV6-6 to TRBJ2-7; 8 bases fit TRBD1. This CDR3 spans 15 amino acids. From germline, CDR1 is MNHNY and CDR2 SVGAGI (reference sequence). V gave up 0 bases and J gave up 1 base; unmatched junction bases: 2. Here the CDR3 DNA reads TGTGCCAGCAGTTACTCGAGACAGGGGTCCTACGAGCAGTACTTC. It encodes CASSYSRQGSYEQYF.

V is TRBV21-1 and J is TRBJ2-5; the table calls TRBD2, which could not be checked here. TRBV21-1 is labeled a pseudogene. The CDR3 contains 18 residues. CDR3 DNA: TGTGCCAGCAGCAAAGCGCTTTCGAGCGGGGGCCACCAAGAGACCCAGTACTTC. This encodes CASSKALSSGGHQETQYF.

This chain links TRBV29-1 with TRBJ2-7, with 7 bases identical to TRBD2. The CDR3 has 12 amino acids. Germline lookup yields CDR1 SQVTM and CDR2 ANQGSEA. With V trimmed by 3 bases and J by 6 bases, 5 bases remained unmatched. CDR3 nucleotide sequence: TGCAGCGTTGAGTCGGGGGGTGGCGAGCAGTACTTC. Translation gives CSVESGGGEQYF.

The V gene is TRBV19, the J gene TRBJ2-7; D is undetermined. This CDR3 contains 12 residues. V lost 5 bases and J 0 bases, leaving 5 bases between the germline ends. Germline-derived CDR1 and CDR2 are LNHDA and SQIVND (reference sequence). The CDR3 region is CASSLNSYEQYF. CDR3 sequence (DNA): TGTGCCAGTAGTCTAAACTCCTACGAGCAGTACTTC.

This rearrangement joins TRBV2 to TRBJ2-1; tentatively, D is TRBD1 (6 bases). V was trimmed by 6 bases and J by 0 bases, leaving 15 bases between them. Germline CDR1 and CDR2: SNHLY and FYNNEI. This CDR3 has 16 residues. This CDR3 reads CASRPQGVGSYNEQFF. The CDR3 nucleotides read TGTGCCAGCAGGCCACAGGGAGTCGGCTCCTACAATGAGCAGTTCTTC.

The chain employs TRBV19 and TRBJ2-5, with a tentative D call TRBD1 (7 bases). The CDR3 consists of 15 residues. With 3 bases removed from V and 5 bases from J, the gap between germline ends came to 16 bases. Per germline, CDR1 LNHDA and CDR2 SQIVND (reference sequence). In DNA, the CDR3 is TGTGCCAGTAGTATTGGGCAGGGGGGTGGTGAGACCCAGTACTTC. Translation: CASSIGQGGGETQYF.